A single sample gave rise to the 25 T cell receptor beta chains below, sequenced in a study of Graves' ophthalmopathy and Graves' hyperthyroidism. Amplification targeted the TCR beta CDR3 regions, with RNA transcripts as the source material. The workflow started with a first-round RT-PCR run with HTBI primers and then moved on to a second-round multiplex PCR. TCRdb reprocessed the multiplex PCR reads via MiXCR and lists one record per CDR3 protein. In the table there are hundreds of thousands of distinct CDR3 sequences, about 44% of which are singletons. The material sequenced was peripheral blood. The source of these receptors is an adult man with Graves' ophthalmopathy.

This chain connects TRBV9 to TRBJ1-5, with a tentative D call TRBD1 (6 bases). V lost 4 bases and J lost 7, with 15 bases in between. The CDR3 has 14 residues. Germline CDR1 and CDR2: SGDLS and YYNGEE. CDR3 bases: TGTGCCAGCAGCAAGAACAGGGCCGGGCAGCCCCAGCATTTT. This encodes CASSKNRAGQPQHF.

The rearrangement uses TRBV15 and TRBJ2-5, with 9 bases fitting TRBD2. The CDR3 covers 22 residues. Trimming at V came to 3 bases and at J to 0 bases, leaving 23 bases not matched to a gene. Per the germline V gene, CDR1 is LNHNV and CDR2 is YYDKDF (reference sequence). CDR3 DNA: TGTGCCACCAGCAGCCAAGAACCCGCGCGGGGAGGATTAGCGGGAGACCAAGAGACCCAGTACTTC. Amino acid sequence: CATSSQEPARGGLAGDQETQYF. Together with reference TRBV15 and TRBJ2-5, the CDR3 gives the full variable domain: DAMVIQNPRYQVTQFGKPVTLSCSQTLNHNVMYWYQQKSSQAPKLLFHYYDKDFNNEADTPDNFQSRRPNTSFCFLDIRSPGLGDTAMYLCATSSQEPARGGLAGDQETQYFGPGTRLLVL.

This chain connects TRBV9 to TRBJ2-5; D is ambiguous. The CDR3 spans 14 residues. With 0 bases removed from V and 4 bases from J, the gap between germline ends came to 10 bases. Germline lookup yields CDR1 SGDLS and CDR2 YYNGEE. The chain's CDR3 is CASSVVGDLETQYF. CDR3 DNA: TGTGCCAGCAGCGTAGTCGGCGACCTAGAGACCCAGTACTTC. The full variable domain, its missing parts supplied by reference TRBV9 and TRBJ2-5, is DSGVTQTPKHLITATGQRVTLRCSPRSGDLSVYWYQQSLDQGLQFLIQYYNGEERAKGNILERFSAQQFPDLHSELNLSSLELGDSALYFCASSVVGDLETQYFGPGTRLLVL.

V and J are TRBV25-1 and TRBJ1-1; D is perhaps TRBD1 (5 bases). Trimming took 6 bases from V and 1 from J, leaving 15 bases between them. Germline V gene sequence: CDR1 MGHDK, CDR2 SYGVNS. The CDR3 has 15 amino acids. The CDR3 sequence is CASSLDPGTNTEAFF. CDR3 sequence (DNA): TGTGCCAGCAGCTTGGATCCAGGGACGAACACTGAAGCTTTCTTT.

The V call is TRBV5-1, the J call TRBJ1-1; TRBD1 might be the D (6 bases). Germline CDR1 reads SGHRS; CDR2 reads YFSETQ. V lost 4 bases and J lost 3, with 16 bases in between. The CDR3 runs 15 residues. CDR3 DNA sequence: TGCGCCAGCAGCCCCGCAGGGGTCGGCTACACTGAAGCTTTCTTT. Protein sequence: CASSPAGVGYTEAFF.

This clonotype occurred many times. The chain links TRBV10-3 to TRBJ1-1; tentatively, D is TRBD1 (5 bases). Germline V CDR1 and CDR2: ENHRY, SYGVKD. This CDR3 has 15 residues. The V and J ends lost 3 bases and 7 bases respectively, with 18 bases between them. The CDR3 coding sequence is TGTGCCATCAGTGATTTATCGGGCAGGGACGTTGAAGCTTTCTTT. Translated: CAISDLSGRDVEAFF.

This clonotype was seen ten or more times. This chain joins TRBV10-3 and TRBJ1-1; TRBD1 matches at 9 bases. Germline-derived CDR1 and CDR2 are ENHRY and SYGVKD. The CDR3 is 15 residues long. V trimming: 2 bases; J trimming: 1 base; junction bases outside the gene matches: 2. The chain's CDR3 is CAISEQDRGNTEAFF. CDR3 coding DNA: TGTGCCATCAGTGAGCAGGACAGGGGGAACACTGAAGCTTTCTTT.

There are many counts of this clonotype. This sequence joins TRBV2 and TRBJ2-7, with D possibly matching TRBD1 (5 bases). The CDR3 consists of 15 residues. V lost 4 bases and J lost 0, with 13 bases in between. The germline V gene has CDR1 SNHLY and CDR2 FYNNEI. In nucleotides, the CDR3 is TGTGCCAGCAGTGTGTCCAGGGAATTCTCCTACGAGCAGTACTTC. This translates into CASSVSREFSYEQYF.

This clonotype was observed a few times. The rearrangement joins TRBV9 to TRBJ2-6; tentative D call: TRBD1 (6 bases). Germline assignment: CDR1 SGDLS and CDR2 YYNGEE. V shed 3 bases and J shed 0 bases, with 13 bases lying between them. The length of the CDR3 is 17 residues. The CDR3 region has the DNA TGTGCCAGCAGCGCCCTGGGACATTTCTCTGGGGCCAACGTCCTGACTTTC. Translated, it gives CASSALGHFSGANVLTF.

The CDR3 reads CSAGARSNQPQHF. CDR3 in DNA: TGCAGTGCTGGGGCCAGAAGCAATCAGCCCCAGCATTTT. The chain is built from TRBV20-1 and TRBJ1-5; TRBD1 is a possible D gene (5 bases). Germline V gives CDR1 DFQATT, CDR2 SNEGSKA (reference sequence). The CDR3 is made up of 13 amino acids. V was cut by 5 bases and J by 1 base, with 9 bases left in between.

For this clonotype: A read error may be the cause here, since a much bigger clone is one base away. The genes are TRBV29-1 and TRBJ2-7, with a possible D match to TRBD1 (6 bases). CDR3 length: 12 residues. Germline-derived CDR1 and CDR2 are SQVTM and ANQGSEA. The V gene lost 7 bases and the J gene lost 2 bases, with 12 bases spanning the gap. The CDR3 spells CSAWDTTYEQYF. Written as DNA, the CDR3 is TGCAGCGCTTGGGACACCACCTACGAGCAGTACTTC.

With respect to this clonotype: A read error may be the cause here, since a much bigger clone is one base away. The chain carries TRBV11-1 and TRBJ1-1, with D unresolved. Germline V gene lookup returns CDR1 SGHAT and CDR2 FQDESV (reference sequence). The CDR3 extends over 14 amino acids. V dropped 5 bases and J dropped 1 base, with 11 bases sitting between them. The DNA for the CDR3 is TGTGCCAGCAGCGCCCTACCAGGGAACACTGAAGCTTTCTTT. It translates to CASSALPGNTEAFF.

In its sample, this clonotype was seen a few times. CDR3 DNA: TGTGCCAGCAGTTCCAAGAGGCTACCCCGTCGTGTGGAGACCCAGTACTTC. Protein sequence: CASSSKRLPRRVETQYF. The V and J genes are TRBV12-3 or TRBV12-4 and TRBJ2-5; no firm D call. The CDR3 has 17 residues. Trimming stripped 4 bases from V and 5 bases from J, with 23 bases between.

This chain connects TRBV9 to TRBJ2-7; no firm D call. The germline V and J ends were trimmed by 4 bases and 3 bases, with 17 bases remaining between them. Looked up from germline, CDR1 is SGDLS and CDR2 is YYNGEE. The CDR3 totals 15 residues. As DNA, the CDR3 is TGTGCCAGCAGCCAAGATGGTCTGGGAATCTACGAGCAGTACTTC. It specifies CASSQDGLGIYEQYF.

The chain couples TRBV6-6 to TRBJ2-7; D call uncertain. The germline gives CDR1 MNHNY, CDR2 SVGAGI (reference sequence). There are 13 residues in the CDR3. V was clipped by 4 bases and J by 3 bases, with 10 bases between them. The CDR3, as DNA: TGTGCCAGCAGTTTATCCCTCTACTACGAGCAGTACTTC. Its translation is CASSLSLYYEQYF.

This clonotype showed up just a few times. The chain recombines TRBV5-4 with TRBJ2-5, with TRBD1 matching over 8 bases. The ends lost 5 bases at V and 5 bases at J; junction bases unmatched: 8. This CDR3 is 14 amino acids long. The germline CDR1 and CDR2 sequences are SGHNT and YYREEE (reference sequence). CDR3 protein: CASSPRGRAETQYF. In DNA form, the CDR3 reads TGTGCCAGCAGTCCCAGGGGGCGTGCGGAGACCCAGTACTTC.

Details on this clonotype: Germline and junction disagree at one end, which may indicate a read error. The chain has TRBV7-1 and TRBJ2-7, with 7 bases identical to TRBD1. TRBV7-1 is recorded as an ORF, its role being uncertain. The CDR3 has 14 amino acids. CDR3 loop: CVSSSGTVIYEQYF. The CDR3 DNA reads TGTGTCAGCAGCTCCGGGACAGTCATCTACGAGCAGTATTTC.

This clonotype was seen a few times. The V gene is TRBV7-2, the J gene TRBJ2-1; 8 bases are a match to TRBD1. Germline V gene data show CDR1 as SGHTA and CDR2 as FQGNSA. V shed 2 bases and J 14 bases; nucleotides not matched to a gene: 11. This CDR3 region has 14 residues. CDR3 nucleotides: TGTGCCAGCAGCTTAAAGTCTCGGACAGGGACAGAGTTCTTC. It encodes CASSLKSRTGTEFF.

At least ten counts were recorded for this clonotype. The V gene is TRBV10-3, the J gene TRBJ1-2, with 7 bases identical to TRBD1. The CDR3 has 15 amino acids. Trimming cost V 2 bases and J 8 bases; bases outside gene matches: 11. From germline, CDR1 is ENHRY and CDR2 SYGVKD. The CDR3 spells CAISEDREGVDGYTF. The CDR3 DNA reads as TGTGCCATCAGTGAGGACAGGGAAGGGGTTGACGGCTACACCTTC.

The CDR3 loop reads CASLGLAGEKNEQYF. CDR3 DNA: TGTGCCAGCCTTGGACTAGCGGGAGAGAAGAACGAGCAGTACTTC. This sequence joins TRBV9 and TRBJ2-7; 13 positions match TRBD2. Germline V gene data show CDR1 as SGDLS and CDR2 as YYNGEE. This CDR3 contains 15 residues. V was pared by 7 bases and J by 5 bases, with 9 bases of the junction left unmatched.

For the CDR3, the DNA is TGCGCCAGCAGCCAAATCCCGGAGGGAGAGACCCAGTACTTC. This codes for CASSQIPEGETQYF. The rearrangement joins TRBV4-3 to TRBJ2-5, with D possibly TRBD2 on 6 matching bases. The ends were cut back, 2 bases at V and 4 bases at J, with 11 bases in the middle. Per germline, CDR1 LGHNA and CDR2 YSLEER. This CDR3 spans 14 amino acids.

In this sample, this clonotype turned up many times. The V call is TRBV19, the J call TRBJ1-4; D unclear. Trimming left V 10 bases short and J 0 bases short, with 9 bases between. Germline V lookup: CDR1 LNHDA, CDR2 SQIVND (reference sequence). CDR3 length equals 13 residues. This chain's CDR3 is CATQATTNEKLFF. The CDR3 DNA is TGTGCCACTCAGGCTACAACTAATGAAAAACTGTTTTTT.

V and J are TRBV9 and TRBJ1-4, with D perhaps TRBD1 (5 bases). The germline CDR1 and CDR2 sequences are SGDLS and YYNGEE. Trimming removed 4 bases from V and 10 bases from J, with 14 bases in between. This CDR3 region has 13 residues. The CDR3 DNA follows: TGTGCCAGCAGCCCAGTCAGGGAGGTAAAACTGTTTTTT. The encoded protein is CASSPVREVKLFF. The full variable domain, with the rest looked up from reference TRBV9 and TRBJ1-4, is DSGVTQTPKHLITATGQRVTLRCSPRSGDLSVYWYQQSLDQGLQFLIQYYNGEERAKGNILERFSAQQFPDLHSELNLSSLELGDSALYFCASSPVREVKLFFGSGTQLSVL.

The chain couples TRBV25-1 to TRBJ1-2; possible D gene TRBD1, 6 bases. The CDR3 sequence is 15 residues long. The germline V gene has CDR1 MGHDK and CDR2 SYGVNS. V lost 6 bases, J lost 1 base, and 15 bases lay in between. The CDR3 sequence: CASSTHRDGNYGYTF. In nucleotides, the CDR3 is TGTGCCAGCAGCACCCACAGGGACGGTAACTATGGCTACACCTTC.

On this clonotype itself: This CDR3 fails to terminate in the conserved phenylalanine or tryptophan, so it likely reflects a read error. The chain recombines TRBV9 with TRBJ1-1; D not certain. There are 18 residues in the CDR3. V lost 1 base to trimming and J lost 5 bases, with 24 bases between them. Looked up from germline, CDR1 is SGDLS and CDR2 is YYNGEE. In DNA, the CDR3 is TGTGCCAGCAGCGTATCACGCGGGTATGCTAATGTTGGGACTGAAGCTTTCCTT. Translation gives CASSVSRGYANVGTEAFL.